The entry below describes one T cell receptor beta chain. Its target is not known. TCR beta libraries were built from RNA through three nested multiplex PCR rounds using modified ARM-PCR. A C-beta primer primed TCRB cDNA from approximately 0.5 ug RNA. No unique molecular identifiers were described for these TCRB libraries. One entry per CDR3 protein results from TCRdb running MiXCR on the multiplex PCR reads. The sample has about 11,000 distinct CDR3 sequences, about three quarters seen once. The sample is drawn from a study of tumor-infiltrating lymphocytes in glioblastoma multiforme. Study findings and constraints: The TCR and somatic mutation analysis included just one glioblastoma patient.

This clonotype was obtained from a male donor with glioblastoma. Sequences were obtained from brain tumor tissue.

CDR3 coding DNA: TGTGCCAGCAGCTTGGGGGAGGGAGGCGGGACCTTGTTCTTC. Protein sequence: CASSLGEGGGTLFF. This chain connects TRBV5-4 to TRBJ2-1, with TRBD2 matching 7 bases. Germline CDR1 is SGHNT and CDR2 is YYREEE (reference sequence). Trimming cost V 0 bases and J 15 bases; bases outside gene matches: 12. This CDR3 has 14 residues.